This T cell receptor beta chain was sequenced for a study of blood T cell repertoires in COVID-19. Study context: Acute-phase and convalescent COVID-19 samples originated in the United States, Italy and Spain. PBMCs, B-cell-depleted T cells, or T cells provided the cDNA or gDNA that made up the material.

How the authors handled the data: Estimation of nucleated cell counts relied on the amplification of reference gene primers. The repertoire was sequenced with immunoSEQ multiplex PCR; TCRdb's copy has only in-frame clones and lacks some. That table gives V, J and clone size, and the DNA gave D and trimming. Found here are about 210,000 clones, about 84% of them singletons; the top ten hold about 13%. The CDR3 totals 14 residues. CDR1 is LNHDA and CDR2 is SQIVND in the germline V gene (reference sequence). The ends were cut back, 1 base at V and 2 bases at J, with 9 bases in the middle. The material sequenced was peripheral blood. This sequence was found in a human donor in a cohort sampled during active COVID-19. This sequence joins TRBV19 and TRBJ2-7; D possibly corresponds to TRBD1 (6 bases). CDR3 bases: TGTGCCAGTAGTATAGGGGGGCTTGCCTACGAGCAGTACTTC. It codes for CASSIGGLAYEQYF.